The subject of this entry is one TCR beta chain. Its target is not known. The data were obtained in a study of cytomegalovirus exposure and HLA in healthy donors. General study findings and limits: Some TCR beta chains (over 150 of them) were listed as cytomegalovirus-associated. Analysis performed later found more than 15,000 TCR beta sequences associated with HLA alleles at 0.05 false discovery rate. Later findings reportedly placed an Asian-associated ancestry cluster below the roughly 690-donor mean for N-insertions.

The CDR3 spans 14 residues. The V segment lost 3 bases and the J segment 9 bases; nucleotides outside the gene matches: 7. Germline V CDR1 and CDR2: SGHTA, FQGNSA. Researchers ran the PCR with 60 Vbeta and 13 Jbeta primers. Here immunoSEQ multiplex PCR was the method, and the copy in TCRdb shows in-frame clones only, minus some. The sample data list approximately 120,000 clones. The sample was PBMCs. This sequence joins TRBV7-2 and TRBJ2-1, with 8 bases fitting TRBD2. This sequence was found in a man aged 25-40 years in good health and CMV-seronegative. Here the CDR3 DNA reads TGTGCCAGCAGCTTCAATAGCGGGATTGGTGAGCAGTTCTTC. Its translation: CASSFNSGIGEQFF.